The present TCR beta chain was sequenced within a study of shared clonotypes between healthy human individuals. Background on the study: A donor's plate count was three for CD4 naive and three for CD4 memory; CD8 naive had two and CD8 memory one.

The germline CDR1 and CDR2 sequences are MGHRA and YSYEKL. The CDR3 covers 16 residues. J was trimmed by 7 bases and V by 1 base; bases with no gene match: 8. Samples underwent the assay at deep level. TCRdb's table, derived via immunoSEQ multiplex PCR, lists solely in-frame clones and lacks some. The data contain about 2 million clones, approximately 94% of them singletons. Naive CD8 populations comprised CD45RO-negative cells positively selected for CCR7, excluding terminally differentiated effector memory CD45RA+ cells. Nashville, Tennessee was home to all donors, who were Caucasian adults. Material: naive CD8+ T cells sorted from blood. The sequence derives from a man aged 18 to 35 in good health. The V and J genes are TRBV4-1 and TRBJ2-1, with TRBD2 identical over 9 bases. The CDR3: CASSQVIAGVLNEQFF. For the CDR3, the DNA is TGCGCCAGCAGCCAAGTTATAGCGGGAGTTCTAAATGAGCAGTTCTTC.